The 15 T cell receptor beta chains listed next were all sequenced from one sample in a study of liver allograft versus peripheral blood T cells. Looking at the study overall: Recipients' peripheral blood served as the comparator for T cell receptor repertoires in transplanted livers.

Using its own MiXCR run on the reads, TCRdb lists one record per CDR3 protein. Counted here are some 8,000 distinct CDR3 sequences, about 18% occurring once; the ten biggest clones make up 3.5% to 4.5%. These receptors were taken from a human patient who had a liver transplant. Some T cells may be graft donor cells.

Sample share makes this clonotype medium-sized. This chain's CDR3 is CASALGDSPLHF. DNA of the CDR3: TGTGCCAGCGCTCTCGGGGATTCACCCCTCCACTTT. The rearrangement uses TRBV18 and TRBJ1-6; unclear D gene. Trimming cost V 8 bases and J 8 bases, with 10 bases left between them. This CDR3 has 12 residues. CDR1 and CDR2 from the germline V gene are KGHSH and LQKENI. The whole variable domain, remainder taken from reference TRBV18 and TRBJ1-6, is NAGVMQNPRHLVRRRGQEARLRCSPMKGHSHVYWYRQLPEEGLKFMVYLQKENIIDESGMPKERFSAEFPKEGPSILRIQQVVRGDSAAYFCASALGDSPLHFGNGTRLTVT.

By share of the sample, this clonotype is medium-sized. The rearrangement uses TRBV6-1 and TRBJ1-2; D gene uncertain. Germline-derived CDR1 and CDR2 are MNHNS and SASEGT. V gave up 7 bases and J gave up 7 bases, with 19 bases separating them. The CDR3 length is 14 residues. The CDR3 region has the DNA TGTGCCAGCACCCCTAGTAACCCCGAAGGTGGCTACACCTTC. It specifies CASTPSNPEGGYTF.

V usage is TRBV2 and J usage is TRBJ1-6, with D possibly TRBD1 on 5 matching bases. From germline, CDR1 is SNHLY and CDR2 FYNNEI. The ends were cut back, 4 bases at V and 7 bases at J, with 17 bases in the middle. CDR3 length: 16 amino acids. CDR3 nucleotide sequence: TGTGCCAGCAGTGGAGACAGACTCACTGAAAATTCACCCCTCCACTTT. This translates into CASSGDRLTENSPLHF.

By sample fraction, this clonotype is medium-sized. The genes are TRBV28 and TRBJ1-1, with D possibly being TRBD1 (5 bases). The germline V gene has CDR1 MDHEN and CDR2 SYDVKM. The CDR3 contains 17 residues. V was pared by 0 bases and J by 0 bases, with 14 bases between. CDR3: CASSLWNRLLVNTEAFF. Written as DNA, the CDR3 is TGTGCCAGCAGTTTATGGAACAGGCTCCTCGTGAACACTGAAGCTTTCTTT.

This clonotype is categorized as medium-sized. The V gene is TRBV7-2, the J gene TRBJ1-2; TRBD1 is a possible D gene (5 bases). The V gene's germline CDR1 is SGHTA and CDR2 FQGNSA. Deletions cut 1 base from V and 4 bases from J, with 7 bases between. The CDR3 is made up of 13 amino acids. Written as DNA, the CDR3 is TGTGCCAGCAGCTTAGGGACAAGCTATGGCTACACCTTC. Its translation: CASSLGTSYGYTF.

This chain connects TRBV30 to TRBJ2-7, with TRBD2 matching 7 bases. CDR1 and CDR2 (germline): GTSNPN, SVGIG (reference sequence). V lost 3 bases, J lost 3 bases, and 2 bases stayed unmatched. CDR3 size: 12 residues. The CDR3 DNA reads TGTGCCTGGAGCACGGGGGGCTACGAGCAGTACTTC. It yields the protein CAWSTGGYEQYF.

By share, this clonotype ranks as medium-sized (0.01 to 0.1%). This chain joins TRBV28 and TRBJ2-2; 10 bases match TRBD2. With V trimmed by 0 bases and J by 6 bases, 7 bases remained unmatched. The CDR3 length is 17 residues. CDR1 and CDR2 (germline): MDHEN, SYDVKM. The CDR3 protein is CASSLWRLAGGPGELFF. CDR3 DNA: TGTGCCAGCAGTTTATGGCGACTAGCGGGTGGGCCCGGGGAGCTGTTTTTT.

By share, this clonotype counts as medium-sized. The chain employs TRBV6-6 and TRBJ2-1; D may be TRBD1 (6 bases). V lost 9 bases and J 1 base, leaving 10 bases between the germline ends. This CDR3 contains 13 residues. Germline CDR1 and CDR2: MNHNY and SVGAGI (reference sequence). CDR3 DNA: TGTGCCAGTGGGACATCTTCCTACAATGAGCAGTTCTTC. It specifies CASGTSSYNEQFF.

This clonotype has at least ten counts. This chain joins TRBV28 and TRBJ2-2; D gene uncertain. The V end lost 4 bases, the J end lost 0 bases, and 15 bases lay between the germline ends. CDR3 size: 17 residues. Germline CDR1 reads MDHEN; CDR2 reads SYDVKM. The DNA of the CDR3 is TGTGCCAGCAGTTCCATCGGGCAGGCCGCGAACACCGGGGAGCTGTTTTTT. It yields the protein CASSSIGQAANTGELFF.

This clonotype qualifies as medium-sized. The genes are TRBV11-2 and TRBJ1-2, with a possible D match to TRBD1 (6 bases). Germline V gives CDR1 SGHAT, CDR2 FQNNGV. The CDR3 runs 16 residues. V lost 3 bases, J lost 0 bases, and 14 bases lay in between. As DNA, the CDR3 is TGTGCCAGCAGCTTTGCAAAACAGGGCGCTAACTATGGCTACACCTTC. Translation: CASSFAKQGANYGYTF.

There are a few counts of this clonotype. The chain recombines TRBV20-1 with TRBJ2-3, with a tentative D call TRBD2 (6 bases). Germline V gene data show CDR1 as DFQATT and CDR2 as SNEGSKA (reference sequence). This CDR3 region has 16 residues. Trimming removed 3 bases at V and 5 bases at J, with 21 bases between. The DNA for the CDR3 is TGCAGTGCTAGGCCGAATCGGGGGATCGGAGGAGATACGCAGTATTTT. The encoded protein is CSARPNRGIGGDTQYF.

The CDR3 reads CAWSPASVQPQHF. The DNA of the CDR3 is TGTGCCTGGAGTCCAGCGAGCGTGCAGCCCCAGCATTTT. This chain links TRBV30 with TRBJ1-5; D ambiguous. Trimming stripped 2 bases from V and 7 bases from J, with 12 bases between. The CDR3 covers 13 residues. Per germline, CDR1 GTSNPN and CDR2 SVGIG (reference sequence).

Judged by abundance, this clonotype is medium-sized. The CDR3 DNA reads TGTGCCAGCAGCTTATCAGCCGGGGAGCTGTTTTTT. It encodes CASSLSAGELFF. The chain has TRBV5-6 and TRBJ2-2, with D hard to call. There are 12 residues in the CDR3. Trimming removed 2 bases at V and 6 bases at J, with 5 bases between. In germline, CDR1 is SGHDT, CDR2 YYEEEE.

Within the sample, this clonotype is medium-sized. This rearrangement joins TRBV6-6 to TRBJ2-6, with TRBD1 identical over 7 bases. Germline V gene lookup returns CDR1 MNHNY and CDR2 SVGAGI (reference sequence). CDR3 length equals 18 residues. V was pared by 6 bases and J by 3 bases, with 14 bases of the junction left unmatched. CDR3 DNA sequence: TGTGCCAGCAGCGGATCGGGGACAGAGCCCAGTGGGGCCAACGTCCTGACTTTC. Amino acids: CASSGSGTEPSGANVLTF.

This clonotype was seen at least ten times. The chain recombines TRBV14 with TRBJ1-4, with a tentative D call TRBD1 (5 bases). The CDR3 consists of 16 residues. Trimming left V 1 base short and J 8 bases short, with 17 bases between. The germline CDR1 and CDR2 sequences are SGHDN and FVKESK. The chain's CDR3 is CASSQAGGGIREKLFF. As DNA, the CDR3 is TGTGCCAGCAGCCAAGCGGGGGGGGGGATTCGAGAAAAACTGTTTTTT.